This T cell receptor (beta chain) originates from a study of T and B cells in COVID-19 patients. About this clonotype itself: Its antigen is as yet unknown.

Germline CDR1 reads SQVTM; CDR2 reads ANQGSEA. Trimming removed 8 bases from V and 8 bases from J, with 19 bases in between. CDR3 size: 13 residues. General observations from the study: Highly clonal in active COVID-19, TRB repertoires exceeded healthy-donor diversity and richness at recovery. Patients with COVID-19 reportedly showed strongly skewed T cell receptor beta variable and joining gene usage.

Blood genomic DNA input for TRB amplification was about 240-550 ng. Multiplex PCR with BIOMED2 TRB-A/B primer pools amplified TRB rearrangements. A single record per CDR3 protein comes from TCRdb applying MiXCR to the multiplex PCR reads. The sample gives 6,000 to 7,500 distinct CDR3 sequences, 22% of which show up once; about 3.6% is in the top ten. This chain joins TRBV29-1 and TRBJ2-4, with a possible D match to TRBD2 (6 bases). Source material: blood. The sequence was collected from a human donor who had recovered from COVID-19. In nucleotides, the CDR3 is TGCAGCCTTGTGGCGCGGGACCAAGACATTCAGTACTTC. This gives the protein CSLVARDQDIQYF.